What follows describes a single T cell receptor beta chain. The CDR3 has 15 residues. These data originate in a study of CD4+ T cells in melanoma. Profiling relied on immunoSEQ multiplex PCR, and the TCRdb table lists in-frame clones only, not all of them. Of 9,500 to 13,000 clones in the sample, about 67% were seen once. The J gene is TRBJ1-2, the V gene TRBV21-1; the D call TRBD1 from the table was never checked on the DNA. TRBV21-1 is a known pseudogene. Sequenced sample: cells from a culture (not recorded whether cultured in vitro). The TCR comes from a human donor with melanoma. CDR3 region: CASSKAGQFGYGYTF. CDR3 in DNA: TGTGCCAGCAGCAAAGCTGGCCAGTTTGGCTATGGCTACACCTTC.